A single T cell receptor beta chain is shown here with its context. Its target is not known. This sample was taken from a study of identical twins. With no exceptions, donors were healthy Caucasians. General study results and limits: Insertions ran lower in abundant cord blood beta clonotypes, though not in memory repertoires.

TCRdb redid the calling of the 5' RACE reads with MiXCR, one entry per CDR3 protein. In the table there are fewer than 500,000 distinct CDR3 sequences, 13% to 15% of which are singletons. Germline V gives CDR1 WNHNN, CDR2 SYGVQD (reference sequence). Trimming shortened V by 6 bases and J by 2 bases, and 20 bases separated the two germline ends. This CDR3 spans 16 amino acids. These data are also associated with another study on yellow fever vaccine responses in identical twins.

The TCR was taken from a woman younger than 35 in good health. Sequenced: CD4+ T cells sorted from blood. The genes are TRBV10-1 and TRBJ2-7; D uncertain. CDR3 DNA sequence: TGCGCCAGCAGCCAGATGAAGGGTACTATTGCCTACGAGCAGTACTTC. Translating it yields CASSQMKGTIAYEQYF.